This entry lists 23 T cell receptor beta chains sequenced from one sample in a study of CD8 T cells in ankylosing spondylitis. General study findings and limits: Made up of fewer than 10 highly homologous variants, a TCR beta motif appeared characteristic of ankylosing spondylitis blood.

TCRdb re-derived calls from the 5' RACE reads in MiXCR, one entry per CDR3 protein. The data show around 130,000 distinct CDR3 sequences, with roughly a sixth seen just once and approximately 30% held by the top ten. Which antigens these TCRs recognize remains unknown. What was sequenced was blood, either unsorted or a sorted T cell fraction (not recorded which). These receptors were taken from a male donor with ankylosing spondylitis.

Only a few counts were recorded for this clonotype. The V call is TRBV27, the J call TRBJ2-3; possibly TRBD2 for D (5 bases). This CDR3 region has 14 residues. Germline CDR1 is MNHEY and CDR2 is SMNVEV (reference sequence). Trimming left V 0 bases short and J 3 bases short, with 7 bases between. CDR3 amino acids: CASSLSWTTDTQYF. The CDR3 DNA follows: TGTGCCAGCAGTTTATCTTGGACTACAGATACGCAGTATTTT.

This clonotype was counted between two and nine times. The rearrangement uses TRBV25-1 and TRBJ1-5; 10 nucleotides line up with TRBD1. Germline V lookup: CDR1 MGHDK, CDR2 SYGVNS. Trimming removed 4 bases from V and 6 bases from J; junction bases left unmatched: 21. The CDR3 is made up of 20 amino acids. The CDR3 here is CASSGNPGQGSRMMIQPQHF. CDR3 DNA sequence: TGTGCCAGCAGTGGCAACCCGGGACAGGGGAGTCGGATGATGATTCAGCCCCAGCATTTT.

The CDR3 sequence: CASSQDSLAGGKNEQFF. For the CDR3, the DNA is TGCGCCAGCAGCCAAGATAGCCTAGCGGGAGGTAAAAATGAGCAGTTCTTC. This chain links TRBV4-1 with TRBJ2-1; 11 bases agree with TRBD2. Losses at the gene ends were 0 bases for V and 7 bases for J; bases not matched to a gene: 8. This CDR3 spans 17 amino acids. CDR1 is MGHRA, CDR2 YSYEKL, per germline.

The DNA of the CDR3 is TGCAGTGCTAGAGACAGGGAGAGAGGGAATGAGCAGTTCTTC. Its translation is CSARDRERGNEQFF. The chain joins TRBV20-1 to TRBJ2-1; the D gene could be TRBD1 or TRBD2 (5 bases each). The V and J ends lost 0 bases and 7 bases respectively, with 13 bases between them. Germline CDR1 is DFQATT and CDR2 is SNEGSKA (reference sequence). The CDR3 loop spans 14 amino acids.

This chain uses TRBV15 with TRBJ2-1; 9 bases fit TRBD1. The CDR3 contains 15 residues. V trimming: 3 bases; J trimming: 4 bases; junction bases outside the gene matches: 4. CDR1 is LNHNV and CDR2 is YYDKDF in the germline V gene (reference sequence). CDR3: CATSSTGTGYNEQFF. As DNA, the CDR3 is TGTGCCACCAGCAGTACCGGGACAGGGTACAATGAGCAGTTCTTC.

J is TRBJ2-7 and V is TRBV7-9; 8 bases fit TRBD1. Germline-derived CDR1 and CDR2 are SEHNR and FQNEAQ (reference sequence). This CDR3 has 17 amino acids. After removal of 4 bases from V and 4 bases from J, the junction contained 15 bases not matched to a gene. The CDR3 loop is CASSSLNRGTVVYEQYF. The CDR3 nucleotides read TGTGCCAGCAGCTCGCTTAACAGGGGGACCGTTGTATACGAGCAGTACTTC.

This clonotype was recorded a few times. J is TRBJ2-7 and V is TRBV7-9; 10 nucleotides agree with TRBD1. V lost 4 bases to trimming and J lost 5 bases; unmatched junction nucleotides: 8. The V gene's germline CDR1 is SEHNR and CDR2 FQNEAQ (reference sequence). The CDR3 consists of 15 residues. In nucleotides, the CDR3 is TGTGCCAGCAGCTCAGGGGGACAGGGGTTGCACGAGCAGTACTTC. Translation: CASSSGGQGLHEQYF. Supplemented by reference TRBV7-9 and TRBJ2-7, the full variable domain reads DTGVSQNPRHKITKRGQNVTFRCDPISEHNRLYWYRQTLGQGPEFLTYFQNEAQLEKSRLLSDRFSAERPKGSFSTLEIQRTEQGDSAMYLCASSSGGQGLHEQYFGPGTRLTVT.

The J gene is TRBJ1-1, the V gene TRBV9, with TRBD1 as a possible D gene (5 bases). This CDR3 is built from 13 residues. Trimming pared 6 bases from V and 1 base from J, leaving 10 bases between. CDR1 and CDR2 (germline): SGDLS, YYNGEE. The CDR3 bases are TGTGCCAGCACGGGGCCCCCGAACACTGAAGCTTTCTTT. Amino acids: CASTGPPNTEAFF. The whole variable domain, remainder taken from reference TRBV9 and TRBJ1-1, is DSGVTQTPKHLITATGQRVTLRCSPRSGDLSVYWYQQSLDQGLQFLIQYYNGEERAKGNILERFSAQQFPDLHSELNLSSLELGDSALYFCASTGPPNTEAFFGQGTRLTVV.

This clonotype showed up many times. The chain uses TRBV29-1 and TRBJ2-1; D perhaps matches TRBD2 (6 bases). V dropped 7 bases and J dropped 2 bases, with 18 bases sitting between them. Looked up from germline, CDR1 is SQVTM and CDR2 is ANQGSEA. This CDR3 region has 15 residues. In DNA, the CDR3 is TGCAGCGCCGAAGGAGGGGATCTCCCCTACAATGAGCAGTTCTTC. Its protein is CSAEGGDLPYNEQFF.

This clonotype was detected a few times. The gene calls are TRBV29-1 and TRBJ2-7, with D perhaps TRBD2 (6 bases). CDR3 length equals 16 residues. CDR1 and CDR2 from the germline V gene are SQVTM and ANQGSEA. Trimming shortened V by 0 bases and J by 3 bases, and 18 bases separated the two germline ends. In DNA form, the CDR3 reads TGCAGCGTTGAAGATCGGCGCTCGGGAGACCACTACGAGCAGTACTTC. This codes for CSVEDRRSGDHYEQYF.

The CDR3 nucleotides read TGTGCCAGCAGCTTAGCGCGGGCGATGAACACTGAAGCTTTCTTT. As protein: CASSLARAMNTEAFF. The J gene is TRBJ1-1, the V gene TRBV7-6; D gene uncertain. V was shortened by 0 bases and J by 0 bases, with 8 bases between the two germline ends. This CDR3 contains 15 residues. The V gene's germline CDR1 is SGHVS and CDR2 FNYEAQ.

This clonotype has more than one count but fewer than ten. V gene TRBV20-1 combines with J gene TRBJ1-3, with no clear D. The germline V gene has CDR1 DFQATT and CDR2 SNEGSKA (reference sequence). CDR3 size: 15 residues. V was pared by 1 base and J by 3 bases, with 13 bases between. DNA of the CDR3: TGCAGTGCTAGAGGAACCACAGTTAGTGGAAACACCATATATTTT. This translates into CSARGTTVSGNTIYF.

This clonotype was counted only a few times. V usage is TRBV5-1 and J usage is TRBJ1-1; D is undetermined. The CDR3 is 12 amino acids. Germline CDR1 is SGHRS and CDR2 is YFSETQ. V shed 5 bases and J shed 2 bases, with 7 bases lying between them. The chain's CDR3 is CASREGNTEAFF. The DNA for the CDR3 is TGCGCCAGCAGAGAGGGTAACACTGAAGCTTTCTTT.

The gene calls are TRBV6-1 and TRBJ2-7, with D unresolved. The V gene lost 6 bases and the J gene lost 0 bases, with 9 bases spanning the gap. Germline V CDR1 and CDR2: MNHNS, SASEGT. This CDR3 region has 13 residues. The CDR3 nucleotides read TGTGCCAGCAGACCTGGATACTCCTACGAGCAGTACTTC. Amino acid sequence: CASRPGYSYEQYF.

CDR3 DNA sequence: TGTGCCAGCAGCTCAATGTTTCAGGACAGGGGTTACGAGCAGTACTTC. Translating gives CASSSMFQDRGYEQYF. J is TRBJ2-7 and V is TRBV7-9, with 9 bases identical to TRBD1. CDR1 is SEHNR and CDR2 is FQNEAQ in the germline V gene (reference sequence). V shed 4 bases, J shed 4 bases, and the junction held 11 bases outside the gene matches. This CDR3 has 16 amino acids.

This clonotype is labeled as medium-sized. The chain has TRBV7-9 and TRBJ2-1; D remains ambiguous. The CDR3 covers 14 residues. Germline V gives CDR1 SEHNR, CDR2 FQNEAQ (reference sequence). The germline V and J ends were trimmed by 2 bases and 5 bases, with 10 bases remaining between them. This CDR3 is CASSLLQSHNEQFF. Here the CDR3 DNA reads TGTGCCAGCAGCTTACTCCAGTCCCACAATGAGCAGTTCTTC.

V gene TRBV28 combines with J gene TRBJ2-1; D is perhaps TRBD2 (6 bases). V was shortened by 8 bases and J by 0 bases, with 17 bases between the two germline ends. The CDR3 has 16 residues. Germline CDR1 reads MDHEN; CDR2 reads SYDVKM. CDR3 protein: CASAPRGTPSYNEQFF. The CDR3 nucleotides are TGTGCCAGCGCCCCCCGGGGGACCCCCTCCTACAATGAGCAGTTCTTC.

CDR3 bases: TGTGCCAGCAGTACGTTACCGACAGGGCGTGAGCAGTTCTTC. Amino acid sequence: CASSTLPTGREQFF. V is TRBV28 and J is TRBJ2-1; 7 bases are shared with TRBD1. The CDR3 spans 14 residues. Trimming removed 5 bases from V and 9 bases from J; junction bases left unmatched: 10. Germline CDR1 MDHEN, CDR2 SYDVKM.

The J gene is TRBJ1-2, the V gene TRBV12-3 or TRBV12-4; D unclear. The CDR3 runs 11 residues. V gave up 4 bases and J gave up 8 bases, with 8 bases separating them. CDR3 sequence reads: CASSSGEGYTF. DNA of the CDR3: TGTGCCAGCAGTTCCGGAGAAGGCTACACCTTC.

The gene calls are TRBV9 and TRBJ2-3; 9 positions agree with TRBD2. Germline lookup yields CDR1 SGDLS and CDR2 YYNGEE. CDR3 length equals 15 residues. The trim removed 0 bases at V and 5 bases at J, leaving 4 bases unmatched. CDR3 nucleotide sequence: TGTGCCAGCAGCGTAGTAGCGGGAGACTTAGATACGCAGTATTTT. Translating it yields CASSVVAGDLDTQYF.

This clonotype was observed a few times. This chain uses TRBV27 with TRBJ2-1; no clear D. The germline V and J ends were trimmed by 1 base and 8 bases, with 6 bases remaining between them. CDR1 is MNHEY, CDR2 SMNVEV, per germline (reference sequence). The CDR3 spans 12 residues. The CDR3 protein is CASSLYGYEQFF. In DNA form, the CDR3 reads TGTGCCAGCAGTTTATATGGGTATGAGCAGTTCTTC.

V is TRBV7-3 and J is TRBJ2-1, with 7 bases fitting TRBD2. The CDR3 contains 13 residues. Germline assignment: CDR1 SGHTA and CDR2 FQGTGA. V lost 3 bases, J lost 7 bases, and 3 bases stayed unmatched. The CDR3 spells CASSLAGENEQFF. CDR3 sequence (DNA): TGTGCCAGCAGCTTGGCGGGAGAAAATGAGCAGTTCTTC. The full variable domain, its missing parts supplied by reference TRBV7-3 and TRBJ2-1, is GAGVSQTPSNKVTEKGKYVELRCDPISGHTALYWYRQSLGQGPEFLIYFQGTGAADDSGLPNDRFFAVRPEGSVSTLKIQRTERGDSAVYLCASSLAGENEQFFGPGTRLTVL.

This clonotype occurred a few times. The CDR3 region is CASSVGGEAGELFF. DNA for the CDR3: TGTGCCAGCAGCGTAGGAGGGGAAGCCGGGGAGCTGTTTTTT. The chain couples TRBV9 to TRBJ2-2, with D perhaps assigned TRBD1 or TRBD2 (5 bases each). V lost 0 bases and J lost 6, with 9 bases in between. The CDR3 spans 14 residues. In germline, CDR1 is SGDLS, CDR2 YYNGEE.